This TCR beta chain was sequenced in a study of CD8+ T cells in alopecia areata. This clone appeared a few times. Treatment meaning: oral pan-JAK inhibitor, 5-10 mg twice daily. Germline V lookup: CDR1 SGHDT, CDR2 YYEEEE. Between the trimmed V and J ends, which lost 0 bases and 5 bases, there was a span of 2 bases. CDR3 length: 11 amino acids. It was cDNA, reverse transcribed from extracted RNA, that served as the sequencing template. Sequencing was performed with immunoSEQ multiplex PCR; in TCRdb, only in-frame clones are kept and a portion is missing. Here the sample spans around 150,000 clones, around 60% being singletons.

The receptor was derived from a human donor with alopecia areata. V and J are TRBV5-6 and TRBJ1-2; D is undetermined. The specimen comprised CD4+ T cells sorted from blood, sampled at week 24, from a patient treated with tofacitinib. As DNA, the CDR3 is TGTGCCAGCAGCTTGGAGTATGGCTACACCTTC. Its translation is CASSLEYGYTF.